This T cell receptor (beta chain) was found in a study of breast tumors, draining lymph nodes, adjacent tissues. The length of the CDR3 is 14 residues. Germline V gene lookup returns CDR1 DFQATT and CDR2 SNEGSKA (reference sequence). Whole-study results and caveats: Tumor TCR diversity was below lymph nodes but above nontumor tissue. Tumor and nontumor repertoires were significantly more similar in luminal-like than in basal-like breast cancer. The data were judged consistent with most tumor T cells coming from lymph node and expanding in tumor. Tumor T cell lymph node origin was a supported hypothesis, not proven.

TCRdb called the multiplex PCR reads again in MiXCR, with one record for every CDR3 protein. The sample shows roughly 70,000 distinct CDR3 sequences, less than 50% of them seen only once. As for this clonotype: As yet, its antigen is unknown. Germline and junction disagree at one end, which may indicate a read error.

This clonotype was sampled from a female donor with breast cancer. Some clones in this sample may be carry-over from other donors' samples. Sequencing input: breast tumor tissue. The genes are TRBV20-1 and TRBJ1-4; D remains unclear. CDR3 sequence: CRARRTGPNAKLFF. As DNA, the CDR3 is TGCAGAGCAAGGAGGACCGGACCAAATGCAAAACTGTTTTTT.